This TCR beta chain was profiled in a study of control samples from healthy donors and cancer patients. TCRdb keeps only in-frame clones here, not all; method: immunoSEQ multiplex PCR. The table includes a few hundred thousand clones, 90% detected once. The CDR3 is 13 amino acids. Germline V gives CDR1 SGHTA, CDR2 FQGNSA. V lost 4 bases and J 12 bases, leaving 18 bases between the germline ends. The source material was PBMCs. V and J are TRBV7-2 and TRBJ1-1; a weak D match, TRBD1 (5 bases). The clonotype comes from a man aged 40-50 years with head and neck cancer. The CDR3 DNA reads TGTGCCAGCAGCTCCTTACCTCAGGGAAACTCTTTCTTT. Protein sequence: CASSSLPQGNSFF.